A few counts support the clone carrying this TCR beta chain. The entry originates in a study of T cells in Graves' hyperthyroidism and ophthalmopathy. RNA transcripts provided the source from which TCR beta CDR3 regions were amplified. The study used the HTBI primer set for a first-round RT-PCR of the TCR CDR3. MiXCR was run by TCRdb on the multiplex PCR reads, yielding one entry per CDR3 protein. This sample has more than 450,000 distinct CDR3 sequences, with 14% found just once. Graves' hyperthyroidism was deemed stable given no ophthalmopathy progression within 18 months. In germline, CDR1 is ENHRY, CDR2 SYGVKD. The ends were cut back, 8 bases at V and 6 bases at J, with 11 bases in the middle. The CDR3 has 12 residues.

The source material was blood. The clonotype comes from a woman aged 40 to 50 with Graves' hyperthyroidism. This sequence joins TRBV10-3 and TRBJ2-1, with a tentative D call TRBD2 (5 bases). The CDR3 region is CAIGEYSNEQFF. The CDR3 DNA reads TGTGCCATCGGGGAGTATAGCAATGAGCAGTTCTTC.